This record covers a single TCR beta chain. What it binds is unknown. This CDR3 region has 17 residues. The V end was cut by 7 bases, the J end by 1 base, with 19 bases between. Germline V lookup: CDR1 SNHLY, CDR2 FYNNEI. The data were obtained in a study of cytomegalovirus exposure and HLA in healthy donors. PCR amplification relied on 60 Vbeta primers (plus 13 Jbeta primers). TCRdb keeps only in-frame clones here, not all; method: immunoSEQ multiplex PCR. Of over 50,000 clones in the sample, roughly four fifths were seen once. Study-level findings and limits: The records held CMV serostatus as the only immune exposure information. The authors later linked a missense DCLRE1C variant to TCR beta V- and J-gene trimming.

J is TRBJ1-4 and V is TRBV2; weak D call: TRBD1 (6 bases). The origin of this receptor is a man aged 40-49 years in good health and CMV-seronegative. The sample was PBMCs. The CDR3 loop reads CASIYRVGLGTNEKLFF. CDR3 in DNA: TGTGCCAGCATATACAGGGTTGGTCTAGGAACTAATGAAAAACTGTTTTTT. Complete variable domain (other parts from reference TRBV2 and TRBJ1-4): EPEVTQTPSHQVTQMGQEVILRCVPISNHLYFYWYRQILGQKVEFLVSFYNNEISEKSEIFDDQFSVERPDGSNFTLKIRSTKLEDSAMYFCASIYRVGLGTNEKLFFGSGTQLSVL.